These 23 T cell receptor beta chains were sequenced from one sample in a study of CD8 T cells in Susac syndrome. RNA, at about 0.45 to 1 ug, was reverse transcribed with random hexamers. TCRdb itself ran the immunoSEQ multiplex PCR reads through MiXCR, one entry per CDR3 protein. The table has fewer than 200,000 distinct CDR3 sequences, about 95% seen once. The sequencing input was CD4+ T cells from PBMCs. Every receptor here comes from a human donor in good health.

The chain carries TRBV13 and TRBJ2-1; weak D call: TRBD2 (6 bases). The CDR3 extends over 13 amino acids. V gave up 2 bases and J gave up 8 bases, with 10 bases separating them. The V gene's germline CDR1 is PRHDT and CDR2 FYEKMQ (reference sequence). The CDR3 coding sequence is TGTGCCAGCAGCTTAAGGTCGGGAGATGAGCAGTTCTTC. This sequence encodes CASSLRSGDEQFF.

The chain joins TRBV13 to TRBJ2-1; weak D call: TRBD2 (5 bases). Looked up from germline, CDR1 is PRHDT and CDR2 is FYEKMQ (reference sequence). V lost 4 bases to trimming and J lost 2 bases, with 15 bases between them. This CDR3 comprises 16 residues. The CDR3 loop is CASSSKAGEPYNEQFF. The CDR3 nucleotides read TGTGCCAGCAGCTCAAAAGCCGGGGAACCCTACAATGAGCAGTTCTTC.

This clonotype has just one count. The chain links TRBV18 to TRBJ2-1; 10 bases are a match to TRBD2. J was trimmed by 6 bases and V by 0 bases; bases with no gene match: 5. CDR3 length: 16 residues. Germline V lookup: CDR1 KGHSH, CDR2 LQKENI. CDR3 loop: CASSPPGAGGTNEQFF. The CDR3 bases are TGTGCCAGCTCACCACCGGGAGCGGGAGGGACCAATGAGCAGTTCTTC.

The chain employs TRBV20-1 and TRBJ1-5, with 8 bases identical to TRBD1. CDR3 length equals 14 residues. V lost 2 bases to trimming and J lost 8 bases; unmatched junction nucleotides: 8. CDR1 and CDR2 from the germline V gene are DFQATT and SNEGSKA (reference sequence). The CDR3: CSARKPGGMEPQHF. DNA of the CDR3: TGCAGTGCTAGAAAGCCAGGGGGCATGGAGCCCCAGCATTTT.

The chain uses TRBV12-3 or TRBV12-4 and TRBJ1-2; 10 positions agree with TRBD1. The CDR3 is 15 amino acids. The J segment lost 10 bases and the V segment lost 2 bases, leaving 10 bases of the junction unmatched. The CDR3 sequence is CASSLPGTGVPIYTF. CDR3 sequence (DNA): TGTGCCAGCAGTTTACCCGGGACAGGGGTACCAATCTACACCTTC.

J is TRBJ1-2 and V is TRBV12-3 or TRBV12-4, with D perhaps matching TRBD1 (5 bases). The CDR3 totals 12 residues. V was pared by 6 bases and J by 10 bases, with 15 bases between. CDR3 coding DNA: TGTGCCAGCAGGGGGGGACTGATGATCTACACCTTC. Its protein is CASRGGLMIYTF.

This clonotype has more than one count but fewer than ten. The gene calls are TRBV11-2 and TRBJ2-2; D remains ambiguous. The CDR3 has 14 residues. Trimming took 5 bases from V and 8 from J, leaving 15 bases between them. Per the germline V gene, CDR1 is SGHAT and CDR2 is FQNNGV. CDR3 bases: TGTGCCAGCAGCAATCTAAGCCCACGGGGGGAGCTGTTTTTT. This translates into CASSNLSPRGELFF.

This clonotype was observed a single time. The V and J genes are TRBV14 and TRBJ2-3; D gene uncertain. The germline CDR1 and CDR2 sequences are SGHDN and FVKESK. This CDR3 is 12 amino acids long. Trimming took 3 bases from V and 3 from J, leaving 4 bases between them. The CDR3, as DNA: TGTGCCAGCAGCCAGGAAACAGATACGCAGTATTTT. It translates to CASSQETDTQYF.

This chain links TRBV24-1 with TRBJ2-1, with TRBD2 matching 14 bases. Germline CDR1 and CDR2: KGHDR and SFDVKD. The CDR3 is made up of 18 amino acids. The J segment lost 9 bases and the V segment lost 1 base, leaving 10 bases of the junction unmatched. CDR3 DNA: TGTGCCACCAGTGATTTTGACTCCGGGACTAGCGGGAGTAGTGAGCAGTTCTTC. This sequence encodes CATSDFDSGTSGSSEQFF.

CDR3 sequence (DNA): TGTGCCAGCTCACCAATCTCCGGGCTCGAGCTGTTTTTT. Its translation: CASSPISGLELFF. The V gene is TRBV18, the J gene TRBJ2-2, with D uncertain. The germline V gene encodes CDR1 KGHSH and CDR2 LQKENI. The CDR3 has 13 residues. Trimming took 2 bases from V and 11 from J, leaving 12 bases between them.

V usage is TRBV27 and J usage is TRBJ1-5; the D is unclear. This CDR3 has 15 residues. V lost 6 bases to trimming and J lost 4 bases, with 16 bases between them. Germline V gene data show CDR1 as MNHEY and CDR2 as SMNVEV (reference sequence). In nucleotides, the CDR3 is TGTGCCAGCAGCCGCACCGGTATTGGGAATCAGCCCCAGCATTTT. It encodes CASSRTGIGNQPQHF.

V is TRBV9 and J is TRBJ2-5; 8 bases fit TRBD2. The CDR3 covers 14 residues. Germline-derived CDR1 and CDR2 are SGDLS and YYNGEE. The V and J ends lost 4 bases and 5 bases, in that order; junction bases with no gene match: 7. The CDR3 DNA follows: TGTGCCAGCAGCCCCGGGACTAGGAGGGAGACCCAGTACTTC. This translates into CASSPGTRRETQYF.

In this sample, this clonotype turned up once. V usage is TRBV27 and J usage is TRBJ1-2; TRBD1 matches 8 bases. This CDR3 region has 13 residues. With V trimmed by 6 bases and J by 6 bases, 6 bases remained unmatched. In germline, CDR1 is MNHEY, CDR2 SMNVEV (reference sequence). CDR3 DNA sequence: TGTGCCAGCAGGTCAGGGGGCGGACATGGCTACACCTTC. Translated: CASRSGGGHGYTF.

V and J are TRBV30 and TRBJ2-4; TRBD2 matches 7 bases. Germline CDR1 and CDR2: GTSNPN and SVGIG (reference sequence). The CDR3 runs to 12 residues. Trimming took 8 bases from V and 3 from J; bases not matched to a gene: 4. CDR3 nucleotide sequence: TGTGCCCTGGCGGGGGTCAAAAACATTCAGTACTTC. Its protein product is CALAGVKNIQYF.

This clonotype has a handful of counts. The CDR3 loop reads CASSSQGNTEAFF. As DNA, the CDR3 is TGTGCCAGTAGTTCACAGGGTAACACTGAAGCTTTCTTT. The chain couples TRBV19 to TRBJ1-1; a weak D match, TRBD1 (6 bases). The CDR3 contains 13 residues. Trimming pared 5 bases from V and 2 bases from J, leaving 9 bases between. CDR1 is LNHDA and CDR2 is SQIVND in the germline V gene (reference sequence).

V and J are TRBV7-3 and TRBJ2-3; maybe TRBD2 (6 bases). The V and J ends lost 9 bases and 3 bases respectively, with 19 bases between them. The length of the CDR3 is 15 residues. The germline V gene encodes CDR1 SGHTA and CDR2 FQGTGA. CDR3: CASQEGVAYTDTQYF. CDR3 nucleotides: TGTGCCAGTCAGGAGGGAGTGGCTTATACAGATACGCAGTATTTT.

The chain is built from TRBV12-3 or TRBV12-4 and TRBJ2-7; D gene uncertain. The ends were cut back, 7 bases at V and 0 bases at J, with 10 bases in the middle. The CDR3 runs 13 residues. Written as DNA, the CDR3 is TGTGCCAGCAAACCCGACCACTCCTACGAGCAGTACTTC. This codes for CASKPDHSYEQYF.

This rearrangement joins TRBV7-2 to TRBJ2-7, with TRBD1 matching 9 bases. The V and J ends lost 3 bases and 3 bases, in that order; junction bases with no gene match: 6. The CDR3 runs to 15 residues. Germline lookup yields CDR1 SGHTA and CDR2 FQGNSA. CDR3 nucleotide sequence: TGTGCCAGCAGCTTCGGACAGGGGCCAAACTACGAGCAGTACTTC. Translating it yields CASSFGQGPNYEQYF.

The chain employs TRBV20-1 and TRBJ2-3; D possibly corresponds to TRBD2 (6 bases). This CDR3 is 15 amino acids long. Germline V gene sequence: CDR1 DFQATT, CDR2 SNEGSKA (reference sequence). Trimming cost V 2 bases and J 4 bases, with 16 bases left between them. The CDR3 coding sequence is TGCAGTGCTAGACACCCGGGGCGGGGTTCAGATACGCAGTATTTT. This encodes CSARHPGRGSDTQYF.

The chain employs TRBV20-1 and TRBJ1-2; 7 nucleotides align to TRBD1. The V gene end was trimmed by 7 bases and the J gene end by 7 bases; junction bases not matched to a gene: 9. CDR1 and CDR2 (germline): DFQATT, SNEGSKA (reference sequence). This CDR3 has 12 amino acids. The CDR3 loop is CSGRDRDLGYTF. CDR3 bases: TGCAGTGGTAGGGACAGAGACCTTGGCTACACCTTC.

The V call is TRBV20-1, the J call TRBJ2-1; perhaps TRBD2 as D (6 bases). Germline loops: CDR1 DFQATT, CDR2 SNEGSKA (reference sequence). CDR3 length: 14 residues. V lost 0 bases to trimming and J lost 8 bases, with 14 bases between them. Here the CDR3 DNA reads TGCAGTGCTAGAGAGGGCTCGAGCGGGCATGAGCAGTTCTTC. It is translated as CSAREGSSGHEQFF.

Here the CDR3 reads CASSLLLAVGVEQYF. The CDR3 nucleotides read TGTGCCAGCAGCTTATTACTAGCGGTTGGGGTCGAGCAGTACTTC. This chain joins TRBV7-2 and TRBJ2-7; 8 positions match TRBD2. CDR3 length: 15 residues. The germline V gene has CDR1 SGHTA and CDR2 FQGNSA. Unmatched junction bases numbered 9, after V lost 2 bases and J lost 6 bases. The entire variable domain, with the rest obtained from reference TRBV7-2 and TRBJ2-7, is as follows: GAGVSQSPSNKVTEKGKDVELRCDPISGHTALYWYRQSLGQGLEFLIYFQGNSAPDKSGLPSDRFSAERTGGSVSTLTIQRTQQEDSAVYLCASSLLLAVGVEQYFGPGTRLTVT.

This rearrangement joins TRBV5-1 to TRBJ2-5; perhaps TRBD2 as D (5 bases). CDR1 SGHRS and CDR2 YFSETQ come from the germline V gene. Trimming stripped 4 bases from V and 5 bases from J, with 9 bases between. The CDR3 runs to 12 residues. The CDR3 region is CASSADLETQYF. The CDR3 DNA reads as TGCGCCAGCAGCGCGGACTTGGAGACCCAGTACTTC.